Below, one TCR beta chain is given with its context. Assay used: immunoSEQ multiplex PCR; TCRdb lists only in-frame clones, some missing. The sample has nearly 250,000 clones; about 82% are singletons. The record originates from a study of blood T cell repertoires in COVID-19. Across the study: Whether acute or convalescent, the COVID-19 samples came from the United States, Italy and Spain. In each case, the material was cDNA or gDNA derived from T cells, B-cell-depleted T cells, or PBMCs.

Trimming removed 3 bases at V and 8 bases at J, with 9 bases between. Looked up from germline, CDR1 is SGHDT and CDR2 is YYEEEE. This CDR3 spans 12 amino acids. Material: peripheral blood. The chain links TRBV5-6 to TRBJ2-4; weak D call: TRBD1 (5 bases). The receptor's source is a woman older than 75 with COVID-19, enrolled during active disease. CDR3 nucleotides: TGTGCCAGCAGCTCAGGGCTGGACATTCAGTACTTC. Translation: CASSSGLDIQYF.